This entry lists 8 T cell receptor beta chains sequenced from one sample in a study of molecular identifiers for immune sequencing clone quantification. TCRdb recomputed calls from the PCR reads with MiXCR, one row per CDR3 protein. The sample includes 400,000 to 600,000 distinct CDR3 sequences, about 22% of them seen just once. Sequencing was done on a sample of naive CD8+ T cells from blood, with Jurkat cell RNA spiked in. The sample's subset: FACS-sorted CD8+CD4-CCR7+CD45RA+ naive T cells. Receptor source: a human donor in good health. Some libraries in this study had Jurkat cell RNA spiked in.

In the case of this clonotype: A read error is possible here, since a much larger clone lies one base away. This chain connects TRBV11-2 to TRBJ1-1, with D possibly TRBD1 on 6 matching bases. Germline CDR1 is SGHAT and CDR2 is FQNNGV. The CDR3 extends over 17 amino acids. The CDR3 nucleotides read TGTGCCTGCAGCTTGGTACCCGGTTGGGGGGCAGGGACTGAAGCTTTCTTT. Translated, it gives CACSLVPGWGAGTEAFF.

This clonotype appeared many times. The chain has TRBV10-2 and TRBJ2-6, with D hard to call. V lost 4 bases to trimming and J lost 2 bases, with 6 bases between them. The CDR3 loop spans 14 amino acids. Germline loops: CDR1 WSHSY, CDR2 SAAADI. CDR3 residues: CASSGGAGANVLTF. As DNA, the CDR3 is TGCGCCAGCAGTGGTGGGGCTGGGGCCAACGTCCTGACTTTC.

This clonotype came up a few times. The CDR3 bases are TGTGCCTGGAGGGGTTTTGCGGCTAGCGGGGCCATTGATACGCAGTATTTT. Residues: CAWRGFAASGAIDTQYF. The chain recombines TRBV30 with TRBJ2-3; 9 bases are a match to TRBD2. Germline trimming cut 3 bases from V and 6 bases from J; bases unmatched to any gene: 16. The length of the CDR3 is 17 residues. From germline, CDR1 is GTSNPN and CDR2 SVGIG (reference sequence).

In its sample, this clonotype was seen many times. This chain joins TRBV6-5 and TRBJ2-5; tentatively, D is TRBD2 (6 bases). In germline, CDR1 is MNHEY, CDR2 SVGAGI. CDR3 length: 14 residues. The V end was cut by 2 bases, the J end by 5 bases, with 12 bases between. CDR3 coding DNA: TGTGCCAGCAGTTACGGTTTCGGGAGTGAGACCCAGTACTTC. This codes for CASSYGFGSETQYF.

This sequence joins TRBV5-6 and TRBJ2-3; D is ambiguous. TRBJ1-5 matches the DNA end more closely, so the J call is doubtful. The CDR3 covers 13 residues. Germline V gene data show CDR1 as SGHDT and CDR2 as YYEEEE. The CDR3 reads CASSSHPTDTQHF. DNA of the CDR3: TGTGCCAGCAGCTCCCATCCTACAGATACGCAGCATTTT.

V gene TRBV12-3 or TRBV12-4 combines with J gene TRBJ1-1, with TRBD1 identical over 9 bases. The V segment lost 3 bases and the J segment 5 bases; nucleotides outside the gene matches: 7. The CDR3 has 15 amino acids. The CDR3 loop reads CASSFWGQGETEAFF. For the CDR3, the DNA is TGTGCCAGCAGTTTTTGGGGACAGGGAGAGACTGAAGCTTTCTTT.

This clonotype was picked up many times. This chain uses TRBV6-5 with TRBJ1-4; a possible D gene is TRBD1 (6 bases). Germline loops: CDR1 MNHEY, CDR2 SVGAGI. The CDR3 runs 14 residues. Trimming shortened V by 6 bases and J by 3 bases, and 11 bases separated the two germline ends. CDR3 in DNA: TGTGCCAGCAGCTACAGGGCAGCTAATGAAAAACTGTTTTTT. This gives the protein CASSYRAANEKLFF.

This clonotype was detected only a few times. This chain connects TRBV4-3 to TRBJ2-7, with unresolved D. CDR1 is LGHNA, CDR2 YSLEER, per germline. The ends were cut back, 8 bases at V and 1 base at J, with 12 bases in the middle. There are 13 residues in the CDR3. CDR3 loop: CASGPTGSYEQYF. CDR3 bases: TGCGCCAGCGGCCCTACTGGGTCCTACGAGCAGTACTTC.